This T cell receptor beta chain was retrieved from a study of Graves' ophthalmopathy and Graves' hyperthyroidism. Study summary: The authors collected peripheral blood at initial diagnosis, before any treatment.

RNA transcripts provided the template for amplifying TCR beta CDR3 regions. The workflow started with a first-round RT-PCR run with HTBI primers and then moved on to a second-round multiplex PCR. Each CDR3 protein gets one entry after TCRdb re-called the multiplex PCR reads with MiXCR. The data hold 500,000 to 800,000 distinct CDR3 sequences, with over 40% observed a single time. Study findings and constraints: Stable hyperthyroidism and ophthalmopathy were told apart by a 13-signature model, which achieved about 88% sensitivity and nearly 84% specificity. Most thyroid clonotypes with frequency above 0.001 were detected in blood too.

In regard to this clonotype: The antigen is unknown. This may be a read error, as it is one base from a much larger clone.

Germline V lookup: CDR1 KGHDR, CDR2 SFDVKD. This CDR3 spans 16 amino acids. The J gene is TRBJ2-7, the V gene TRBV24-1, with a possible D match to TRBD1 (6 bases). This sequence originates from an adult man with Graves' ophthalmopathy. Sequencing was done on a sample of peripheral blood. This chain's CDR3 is CAASDAPPQGRNEQYF. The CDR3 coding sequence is TGTGCCGCCAGTGACGCCCCACCGCAGGGGCGAAACGAGCAGTACTTC.